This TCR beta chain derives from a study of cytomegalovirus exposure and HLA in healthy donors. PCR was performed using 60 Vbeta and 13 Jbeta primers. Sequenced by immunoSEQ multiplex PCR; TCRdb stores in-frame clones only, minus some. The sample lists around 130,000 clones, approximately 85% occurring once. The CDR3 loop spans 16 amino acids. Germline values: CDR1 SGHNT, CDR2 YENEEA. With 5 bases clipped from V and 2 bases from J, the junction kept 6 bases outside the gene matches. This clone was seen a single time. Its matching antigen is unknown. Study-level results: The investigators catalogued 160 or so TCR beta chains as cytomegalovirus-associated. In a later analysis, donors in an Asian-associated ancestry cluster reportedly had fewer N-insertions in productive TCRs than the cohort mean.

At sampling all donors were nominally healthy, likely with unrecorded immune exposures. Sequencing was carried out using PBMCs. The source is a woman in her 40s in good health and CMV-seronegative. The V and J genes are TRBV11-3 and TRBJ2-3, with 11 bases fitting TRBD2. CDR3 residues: CASSPWTSGYTDTQYF. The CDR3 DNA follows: TGTGCCAGCAGCCCCTGGACTAGCGGGTACACAGATACGCAGTATTTT.